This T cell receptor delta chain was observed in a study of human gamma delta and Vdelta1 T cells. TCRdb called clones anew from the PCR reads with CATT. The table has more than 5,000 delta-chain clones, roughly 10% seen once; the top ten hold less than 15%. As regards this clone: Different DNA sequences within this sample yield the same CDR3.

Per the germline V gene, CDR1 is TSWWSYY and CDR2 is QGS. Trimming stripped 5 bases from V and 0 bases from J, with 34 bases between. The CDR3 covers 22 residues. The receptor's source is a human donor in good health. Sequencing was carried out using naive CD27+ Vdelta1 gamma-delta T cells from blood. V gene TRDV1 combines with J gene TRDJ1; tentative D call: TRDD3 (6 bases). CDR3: CALGLHGYRGGGYARYTDKLIF. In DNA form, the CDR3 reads TGTGCTCTTGGGCTACACGGATATCGTGGTGGGGGGTACGCACGGTACACCGATAAACTCATCTTT.